The 19 T cell receptor beta chains reported below all come from one sample, sequenced in a study of T cells in Graves' hyperthyroidism and ophthalmopathy. The TCR beta CDR3 regions underwent amplification using RNA transcripts as the source. The study used the HTBI primer set for a first-round RT-PCR of the TCR CDR3. MiXCR was run by TCRdb on the multiplex PCR reads, yielding one entry per CDR3 protein. Here the sample spans about 610,000 distinct CDR3 sequences, 15% to 20% being singletons. The sample comprised blood. The origin of the receptors is a woman between 40 and 50 years old with Graves' ophthalmopathy.

This chain joins TRBV5-1 and TRBJ1-4; possible D gene TRBD1, 5 bases. This CDR3 has 15 amino acids. Looked up from germline, CDR1 is SGHRS and CDR2 is YFSETQ. The V end was cut by 0 bases, the J end by 0 bases, with 6 bases between. CDR3 sequence reads: CASSLGTTTNEKLFF. The CDR3 DNA sequence: TGCGCCAGCAGCTTGGGGACAACAACTAATGAAAAACTGTTTTTT. The full variable domain, with the rest looked up from reference TRBV5-1 and TRBJ1-4, is KAGVTQTPRYLIKTRGQQVTLSCSPISGHRSVSWYQQTPGQGLQFLFEYFSETQRNKGNFPGRFSGRQFSNSRSEMNVSTLELGDSALYLCASSLGTTTNEKLFFGSGTQLSVL.

There are many counts of this clonotype. The rearrangement uses TRBV14 and TRBJ2-7; the match to TRBD1 covers 9 bases. CDR1 is SGHDN and CDR2 is FVKESK in the germline V gene. This CDR3 comprises 15 residues. The V gene end was trimmed by 2 bases and the J gene end by 3 bases; junction bases not matched to a gene: 5. The CDR3: CASSQRDRDIYEQYF. As DNA, the CDR3 is TGTGCCAGCAGCCAAAGGGACAGGGACATCTACGAGCAGTACTTC. The complete variable domain, with remaining parts taken from reference TRBV14 and TRBJ2-7, reads EAGVTQFPSHSVIEKGQTVTLRCDPISGHDNLYWYRRVMGKEIKFLLHFVKESKQDESGMPNNRFLAERTGGTYSTLKVQPAELEDSGVYFCASSQRDRDIYEQYFGPGTRLTVT.

This chain uses TRBV5-5 with TRBJ2-1; 8 bases agree with TRBD2. CDR3 length: 15 amino acids. Trimming cost V 3 bases and J 12 bases; bases outside gene matches: 14. The germline V gene has CDR1 SGHKS and CDR2 YYEKEE (reference sequence). DNA of the CDR3: TGTGCCAGCAGCTCCATTATCCTCCAACGGGGGGGGCAGTTCTTC. This translates into CASSSIILQRGGQFF.

This clonotype was found many times. V usage is TRBV5-5 and J usage is TRBJ1-1; no clear D. V was cut by 2 bases and J by 2 bases, with 7 bases left in between. CDR1 is SGHKS and CDR2 is YYEKEE in the germline V gene (reference sequence). The CDR3 is made up of 13 amino acids. CDR3 protein: CASSFGHNTEAFF. In DNA, the CDR3 is TGTGCCAGCAGCTTTGGGCATAACACTGAAGCTTTCTTT.

This clonotype was seen ten or more times. The V gene is TRBV30, the J gene TRBJ2-3, with TRBD1 matching over 8 bases. This CDR3 is built from 15 residues. Germline assignment: CDR1 GTSNPN and CDR2 SVGIG (reference sequence). J gave up 2 bases and V 4 bases, and 8 bases lay outside the gene matches. The CDR3 DNA is TGTGCCTGGAATACAGGGGGGAAGAACACAGATACGCAGTATTTT. Encoded protein: CAWNTGGKNTDTQYF.

This clonotype was counted many times. The chain couples TRBV3-1 to TRBJ1-1; the D is unclear. Germline V gives CDR1 LGHDT, CDR2 YNNKEL (reference sequence). The germline V and J ends were trimmed by 5 bases and 2 bases, with 12 bases remaining between them. The CDR3 is 14 residues long. The CDR3 protein is CASSTETLNTEAFF. The CDR3 DNA reads as TGTGCCAGCAGCACGGAGACACTTAACACTGAAGCTTTCTTT.

This clonotype was counted many times. One junction end does not reproduce the germline sequence, and a read error may be involved. The chain joins TRBV7-3 to TRBJ1-6; no firm D call. Germline V gives CDR1 SGHTA, CDR2 FQGTGA. The CDR3 sequence is 13 residues long. The CDR3 spells CASSLMDNSPLHF. CDR3 DNA sequence: TGTGCCAGCAGCTTAATGGATAACTCACCCCTCCACTTT.

This clonotype was counted ten times or more. The chain employs TRBV30 and TRBJ2-3; the D is unclear. The V and J ends lost 3 bases and 1 base respectively, with 14 bases between them. The CDR3 runs to 15 residues. Germline V CDR1 and CDR2: GTSNPN, SVGIG (reference sequence). For the CDR3, the DNA is TGTGCCTGGAGCGCAGCCGTCTGGGGCACAGATACGCAGTATTTT. This encodes CAWSAAVWGTDTQYF.

This clonotype was seen a few times. This chain uses TRBV20-1 with TRBJ1-2; D call uncertain. Germline V gene lookup returns CDR1 DFQATT and CDR2 SNEGSKA (reference sequence). The CDR3 has 12 residues. Between the trimmed V and J ends, which lost 3 bases and 4 bases, there was a span of 9 bases. For the CDR3, the DNA is TGCAGTGCTAGGAACGGATTCTATGGCTACACCTTC. Translating it yields CSARNGFYGYTF.

This clonotype was seen ten or more times. The V call is TRBV27, the J call TRBJ2-7; 10 positions agree with TRBD2. V shed 5 bases, J shed 4 bases, and the junction held 8 bases outside the gene matches. This CDR3 comprises 15 residues. Germline V gene data show CDR1 as MNHEY and CDR2 as SMNVEV (reference sequence). The CDR3 region is CASSPSSGSRYEQYF. Written as DNA, the CDR3 is TGTGCCAGCAGTCCCTCTAGCGGGAGCAGGTACGAGCAGTACTTC.

Points on this clonotype: A much larger clone is a single base away; this may be a read error. This rearrangement joins TRBV6-2 or TRBV6-3 to TRBJ2-7; D call uncertain. In germline, CDR1 is MNHEY, CDR2 SVGEGT. The length of the CDR3 is 12 residues. DNA of the CDR3: TGTGCCAGCAGCCCCGAAGGCTACGAGCGGTACTTC. Its translation is CASSPEGYERYF.

This chain connects TRBV6-4 to TRBJ2-3; TRBD1 matches 8 bases. CDR1 is MRHNA, CDR2 SNTAGT, per germline. V shed 0 bases and J 0 bases; nucleotides not matched to a gene: 2. This CDR3 contains 16 residues. The CDR3 region has the DNA TGTGCCAGCAGTGACTCGCACAGGGGGAGCACAGATACGCAGTATTTT. This encodes CASSDSHRGSTDTQYF.

In regard to this clonotype: One end of the junction fails to match germline, which may point to a read error. The chain couples TRBV29-1 to TRBJ2-3; TRBD2 is a possible D gene (6 bases). Germline values: CDR1 SQVTM, CDR2 ANQGSEA. CDR3 length: 16 residues. CDR3 region: CSVEEFGAGPTNTQYF. CDR3 bases: TGCAGCGTTGAAGAGTTCGGGGCGGGGCCCACAAATACGCAGTATTTT.

This clonotype was observed many times. J is TRBJ2-7 and V is TRBV11-1; TRBD1 matches 7 bases. The CDR3 runs 14 residues. Per germline, CDR1 SGHAT and CDR2 FQDESV (reference sequence). Trimming at V came to 8 bases and at J to 1 base, leaving 8 bases not matched to a gene. CDR3 sequence: CASGGDRVSYEQYF. DNA of the CDR3: TGTGCCAGCGGCGGCGACAGGGTTTCCTACGAGCAGTACTTC.

This clonotype came up many times. V and J are TRBV27 and TRBJ2-7, with D uncertain. V was clipped by 4 bases and J by 0 bases, with 7 bases between them. CDR3 length: 13 residues. Germline values: CDR1 MNHEY, CDR2 SMNVEV (reference sequence). CDR3: CASSSSPSYEQYF. As DNA, the CDR3 is TGTGCCAGCAGTTCATCCCCCTCCTACGAGCAGTACTTC.

This clonotype has only a few counts. The chain couples TRBV7-8 to TRBJ2-5; D unresolved. The CDR3 spans 16 residues. The germline gives CDR1 SGHVS, CDR2 FQNEAQ. The germline V and J ends were trimmed by 2 bases and 3 bases, with 16 bases remaining between them. The CDR3 DNA reads as TGTGCCAGCAGCTTAAACAGTCCGGGCTCTGAAGAGACCCAGTACTTC. Translated, it gives CASSLNSPGSEETQYF.

This clonotype was detected only a few times. The chain links TRBV12-3 or TRBV12-4 to TRBJ2-1; 8 bases align to TRBD2. The V and J ends lost 5 bases and 1 base, in that order; junction bases with no gene match: 7. The CDR3 has 16 amino acids. As DNA, the CDR3 is TGTGCCAGCAGTCTTCGAAGCGGGAGTTCCTACAATGAGCAGTTCTTC. Amino acids: CASSLRSGSSYNEQFF.

This clonotype was detected a few times. The chain carries TRBV6-2 or TRBV6-3 and TRBJ1-5, with TRBD1 matching over 7 bases. Germline V gene lookup returns CDR1 MNHEY and CDR2 SVGEGT. V gave up 8 bases and J gave up 5 bases; unmatched junction bases: 6. The CDR3 is 13 residues long. The DNA of the CDR3 is TGTGCCAGCCACAGGGGTTTAGATCAGCCCCAGCATTTT. This translates into CASHRGLDQPQHF.

This clonotype has just a few counts. The chain has TRBV19 and TRBJ1-1; D may be TRBD1 (5 bases). V lost 4 bases and J 8 bases, leaving 17 bases between the germline ends. The CDR3 loop spans 14 amino acids. Germline loops: CDR1 LNHDA, CDR2 SQIVND (reference sequence). DNA for the CDR3: TGTGCCAGTAGTAGGGGGAGGTCCGGACCCGAAGCTTTCTTT. Protein product: CASSRGRSGPEAFF.